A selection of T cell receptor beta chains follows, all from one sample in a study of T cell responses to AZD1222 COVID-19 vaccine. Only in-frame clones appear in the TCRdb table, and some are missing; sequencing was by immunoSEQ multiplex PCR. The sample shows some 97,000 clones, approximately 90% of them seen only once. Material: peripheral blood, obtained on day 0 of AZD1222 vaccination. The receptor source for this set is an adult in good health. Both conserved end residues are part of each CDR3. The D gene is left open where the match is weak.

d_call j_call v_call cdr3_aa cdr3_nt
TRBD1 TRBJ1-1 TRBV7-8 CASSFTGGSEAFF TGTGCCAGCAGTTTTACAGGGGGCTCTGAAGCTTTCTTT
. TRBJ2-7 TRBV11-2 CASSLWQGPYEQYF TGTGCCAGCAGCTTATGGCAGGGCCCCTACGAGCAGTACTTC
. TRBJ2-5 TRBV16 CASSQFEGPQETQYF TGTGCCAGCAGCCAATTCGAGGGGCCCCAAGAGACCCAGTACTTC
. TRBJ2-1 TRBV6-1 CASSEVLRNEQFF TGTGCCAGCAGTGAAGTCCTGAGGAATGAGCAGTTCTTC
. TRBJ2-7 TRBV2 CASSFYEQYF TGTGCCAGCTCCTTCTACGAGCAGTACTTC
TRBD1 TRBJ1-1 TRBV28 CASRTGGNMNTEAFF TGTGCCAGCAGAACAGGGGGCAACATGAACACTGAAGCTTTCTTT
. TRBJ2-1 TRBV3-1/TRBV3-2 CASSQDISLVNEQFF TGTGCCAGCAGCCAAGATATAAGCCTAGTCAATGAGCAGTTCTTC
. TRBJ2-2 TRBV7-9 CASSSVRGDTGELFF TGTGCCAGCAGTTCCGTCCGTGGGGACACCGGGGAGCTGTTTTTT
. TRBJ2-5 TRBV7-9 CASSGRNEETQYF TGTGCCAGCAGCGGAAGAAACGAAGAGACCCAGTACTTC
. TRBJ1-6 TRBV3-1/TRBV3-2 CASSPRDTKRLHF TGTGCCAGCAGCCCCCGGGACACTAAACGGCTCCACTTT
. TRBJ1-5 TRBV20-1 CSASLAGTTYSNQPQHF TGCAGTGCTAGTTTGGCAGGGACCACTTATAGCAATCAGCCCCAGCATTTT
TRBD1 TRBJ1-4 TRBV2 CASSEEGGGAGKLFF TGTGCCAGCAGTGAAGAGGGAGGGGGCGCGGGAAAACTGTTTTTT
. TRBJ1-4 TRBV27 CASSSPVGKLFF TGTGCCAGCAGTTCCCCCGTAGGGAAACTGTTTTTT
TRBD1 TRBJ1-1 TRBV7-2 CASSLQGALEAFF TGTGCCAGCAGTCTACAGGGGGCCCTTGAAGCTTTCTTT
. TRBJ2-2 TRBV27 CASSLSGRSTGELFF TGTGCCAGCAGTTTGAGCGGACGGAGCACCGGGGAGCTGTTTTTT
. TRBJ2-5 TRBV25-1 CASALGETQYF TGTGCCAGCGCCCTAGGGGAGACCCAGTACTTC